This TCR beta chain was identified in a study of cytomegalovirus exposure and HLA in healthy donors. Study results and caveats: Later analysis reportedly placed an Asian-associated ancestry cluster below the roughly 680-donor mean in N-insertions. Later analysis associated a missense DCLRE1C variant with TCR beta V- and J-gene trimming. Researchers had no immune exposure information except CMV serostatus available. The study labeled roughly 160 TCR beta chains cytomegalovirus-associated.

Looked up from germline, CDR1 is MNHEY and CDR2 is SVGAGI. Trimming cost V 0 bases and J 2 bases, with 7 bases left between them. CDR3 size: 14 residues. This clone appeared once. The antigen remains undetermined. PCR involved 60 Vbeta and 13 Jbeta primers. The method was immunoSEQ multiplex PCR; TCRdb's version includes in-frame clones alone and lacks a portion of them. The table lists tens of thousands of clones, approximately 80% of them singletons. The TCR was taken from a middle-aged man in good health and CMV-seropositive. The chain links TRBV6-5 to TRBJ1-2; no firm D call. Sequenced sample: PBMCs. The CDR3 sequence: CASSYSIGNYGYTF. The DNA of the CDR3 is TGTGCCAGCAGTTACTCGATCGGGAACTATGGCTACACCTTC.